At least ten counts were recorded for the clone carrying this T cell receptor (beta chain). The antigen remains undetermined. All donors were healthy, and all were Caucasian. This specimen belongs to a study of identical twins. Study results and caveats: The more abundant beta clonotypes in cord blood had fewer insertions, and memory repertoires did not show this. It was out-of-frame TCR alpha sharing in monozygotic twins that models underestimated. There is a chance that invariant MAIT and iNKT cells partially muddied zero-insertion analyses.

V lost 6 bases and J lost 3, with 10 bases in between. The CDR3 has 13 amino acids. TCRdb reanalysed the 5' RACE reads using MiXCR and keeps one entry per CDR3 protein. Seen here are roughly 280,000 distinct CDR3 sequences, 8.5% to 9.5% observed once, and the top ten hold roughly 7%. These data also featured in a second study, about yellow fever vaccine responses in identical twins.

This TCR was sampled from a woman under 30 in good health. This rearrangement joins TRBV12-3 or TRBV12-4 to TRBJ2-3, with TRBD1 as a possible D gene (6 bases). The source material was CD8+ T cells sorted from blood. CDR3 loop: CASRGQGTDTQYF. As DNA, the CDR3 is TGTGCCAGCAGGGGTCAGGGGACAGATACGCAGTATTTT.